The rows below give T cell receptor beta chains drawn from one sample of a study of PD-1 blockade in classical Hodgkin lymphoma. The data were produced by immunoSEQ multiplex PCR, yet TCRdb's version contains in-frame clones alone and is incomplete. The table records 20,000 to 30,000 clones, roughly 65% of them present only once. The sequencing used peripheral blood mononuclear cells (PBMCs), collected before the second cycle of nivolumab. Receptors were obtained from a human donor with classical Hodgkin lymphoma. CDR3s include the opening cysteine and the closing phenylalanine or tryptophan. The D gene is left open where the match is weak. Size tells how often a clone was seen (once, few, many) or the class of an expanded clone, and some rows leave it out.

14	TRBJ2-1	NA	NA	TRBV29-1	TGCAGCGTTGGTTGGCAGGTCGGCGGGGATGAGCAGTTCTTC	CSVGWQVGGDEQFF
13	TRBJ1-1	once	NA	TRBV10-3	TGTGCCATCAGCGGAGGGGGAAATACTGAAGCTTTCTTT	CAISGGGNTEAFF
15	TRBJ1-1	NA	NA	TRBV6-5	TGTGCCAGCAGTTACTCGAAGGAAATAAGCACTGAAGCTTTCTTT	CASSYSKEISTEAFF
14	TRBJ2-1	NA	NA	TRBV6-5	TGTGCCAGCAGTTACCGCGGGACCACTGGGGTGGAGTTCTTC	CASSYRGTTGVEFF
14	TRBJ1-2	NA	NA	TRBV4-1	TGCGCCAGCAGCCAAGATATCTCTAACTATGGCTACACCTTC	CASSQDISNYGYTF
15	TRBJ1-5	few	TRBD1	TRBV6-5	TGTGCCAGCAGTCGACAGGGTCCAATCAATCAGCCCCAGCATTTT	CASSRQGPINQPQHF
14	TRBJ1-1	NA	NA	TRBV18	TGTGCCAGCTCACCCCTCGGGGGGAACACTGAAGCTTTCTTT	CASSPLGGNTEAFF
14	TRBJ1-2	NA	NA	TRBV5-1	TGCGCCAGCAGCTTGGAGGGGTTTAACTATGGCTACACCTTC	CASSLEGFNYGYTF
12	TRBJ1-2	NA	NA	TRBV28	TGTGCCAGCAGTTCTGTGGCCTATGGCTACACCTTC	CASSSVAYGYTF
16	TRBJ2-3	NA	TRBD1	TRBV5-4	TGTGCCAGCAGCTACTTCCTCAGGGGGCAAGGAGATACGCAGTATTTT	CASSYFLRGQGDTQYF
16	TRBJ2-2	NA	NA	TRBV11-3	TGTGCCAGCAGCTTAGGTGGGGGCCCCTTCACCGGGGAGCTGTTTTTT	CASSLGGGPFTGELFF
20	TRBJ2-2	NA	TRBD2	TRBV6-7	TGTGCCAGCAGACGTACCCAGAGGGGATCTCTAGCGGGAGGAGTTGGAGAGCTGTTTTTT	CASRRTQRGSLAGGVGELFF
16	TRBJ2-2	NA	NA	TRBV28	TGTGCCAGCAGCTCCGATTGGCGGTCGAACACCGGGGAGCTGTTTTTT	CASSSDWRSNTGELFF
13	TRBJ2-2	NA	NA	TRBV7-2	TGTGCCAGCAGCTCTGACTCAGCCGGGGAGCTGTTTTTT	CASSSDSAGELFF
14	TRBJ2-5	once	NA	TRBV18	TGTGCCAGCTCACCAAAGGGAGGTGGAGAGACCCAGTACTTC	CASSPKGGGETQYF
13	TRBJ1-1	many	NA	TRBV28	TGTGCCAGCAGTTTAGCGGGGTACACTGAAGCTTTCTTT	CASSLAGYTEAFF